A single sample is the source of the 2 T cell receptor beta chains below, sequenced in a study of blood T cell repertoires in COVID-19. This table comes from immunoSEQ multiplex PCR, and its TCRdb copy is limited to in-frame clones, with some not included. This table holds 90,000 to 100,000 clones, about 85% found once. The sequenced sample was peripheral blood. The receptors stem from an elderly man with acute or convalescent COVID-19.

This chain uses TRBV6-5 with TRBJ1-1; no clear D. The CDR3 has 14 residues. Germline lookup yields CDR1 MNHEY and CDR2 SVGAGI. Trimming shortened V by 0 bases and J by 1 base, and 6 bases separated the two germline ends. CDR3 nucleotide sequence: TGTGCCAGCAGTTACTCGTTAAAGAACACTGAAGCTTTCTTT. It encodes CASSYSLKNTEAFF.

The gene calls are TRBV29-1 and TRBJ2-7, with 8 bases lining up with TRBD1. CDR1 is SQVTM and CDR2 is ANQGSEA in the germline V gene. The CDR3 sequence is 12 residues long. After removal of 6 bases from V and 6 bases from J, the junction contained 7 bases not matched to a gene. DNA for the CDR3: TGCAGCGTCTATCAGGGGGCGGGCGAGCAGTACTTC. This gives the protein CSVYQGAGEQYF.